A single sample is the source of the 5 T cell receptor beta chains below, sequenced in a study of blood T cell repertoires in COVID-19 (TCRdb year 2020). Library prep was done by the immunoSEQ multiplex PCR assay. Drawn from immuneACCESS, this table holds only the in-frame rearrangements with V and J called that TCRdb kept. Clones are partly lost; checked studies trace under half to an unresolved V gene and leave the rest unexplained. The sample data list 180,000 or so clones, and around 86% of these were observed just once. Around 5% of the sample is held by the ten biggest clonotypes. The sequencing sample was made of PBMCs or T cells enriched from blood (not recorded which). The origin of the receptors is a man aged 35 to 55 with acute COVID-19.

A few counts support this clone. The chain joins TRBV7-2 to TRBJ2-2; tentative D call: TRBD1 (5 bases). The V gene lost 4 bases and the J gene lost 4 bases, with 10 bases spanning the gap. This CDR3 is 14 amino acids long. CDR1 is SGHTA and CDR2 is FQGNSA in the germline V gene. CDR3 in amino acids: CASSSQGGTGELFF. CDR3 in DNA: TGTGCCAGCAGCTCTCAGGGCGGCACCGGGGAGCTGTTTTTT. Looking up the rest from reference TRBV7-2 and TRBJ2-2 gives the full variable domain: GAGVSQSPSNKVTEKGKDVELRCDPISGHTALYWYRQSLGQGLEFLIYFQGNSAPDKSGLPSDRFSAERTGGSVSTLTIQRTQQEDSAVYLCASSSQGGTGELFFGEGSRLTVL.

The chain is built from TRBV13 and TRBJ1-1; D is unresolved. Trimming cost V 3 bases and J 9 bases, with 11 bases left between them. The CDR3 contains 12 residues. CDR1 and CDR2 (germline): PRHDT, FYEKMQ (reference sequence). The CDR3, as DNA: TGTGCCAGCAGCTTGACTGTGGCCCAAGCTTTCTTT. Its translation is CASSLTVAQAFF.

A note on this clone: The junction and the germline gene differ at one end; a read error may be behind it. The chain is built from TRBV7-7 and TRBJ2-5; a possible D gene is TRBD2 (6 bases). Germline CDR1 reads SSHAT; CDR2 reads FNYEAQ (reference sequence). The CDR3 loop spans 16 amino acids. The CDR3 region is CASSSLAGFYQETQYF. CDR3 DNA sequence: TGTGCTAGCAGCTCCCTCGCGGGGTTTTACCAAGAGACCCAGTACTTC.

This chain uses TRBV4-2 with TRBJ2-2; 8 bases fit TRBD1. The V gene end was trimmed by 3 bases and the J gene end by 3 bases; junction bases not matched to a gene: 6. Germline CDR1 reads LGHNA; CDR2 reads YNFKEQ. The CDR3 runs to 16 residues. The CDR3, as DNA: TGTGCCAGCAGCCAGAGAGGGACAGGATACACCGGGGAGCTGTTTTTT. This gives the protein CASSQRGTGYTGELFF.

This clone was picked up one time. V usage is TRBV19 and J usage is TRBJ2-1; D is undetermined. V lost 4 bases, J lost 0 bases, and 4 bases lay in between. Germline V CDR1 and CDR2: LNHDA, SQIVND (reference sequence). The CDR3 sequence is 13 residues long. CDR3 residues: CASSRSSYNEQFF. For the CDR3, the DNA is TGTGCCAGTAGTAGGAGCTCCTACAATGAGCAGTTCTTC. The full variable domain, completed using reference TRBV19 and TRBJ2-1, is DGGITQSPKYLFRKEGQNVTLSCEQNLNHDAMYWYRQDPGQGLRLIYYSQIVNDFQKGDIAEGYSVSREKKESFPLTVTSAQKNPTAFYLCASSRSSYNEQFFGPGTRLTVL.